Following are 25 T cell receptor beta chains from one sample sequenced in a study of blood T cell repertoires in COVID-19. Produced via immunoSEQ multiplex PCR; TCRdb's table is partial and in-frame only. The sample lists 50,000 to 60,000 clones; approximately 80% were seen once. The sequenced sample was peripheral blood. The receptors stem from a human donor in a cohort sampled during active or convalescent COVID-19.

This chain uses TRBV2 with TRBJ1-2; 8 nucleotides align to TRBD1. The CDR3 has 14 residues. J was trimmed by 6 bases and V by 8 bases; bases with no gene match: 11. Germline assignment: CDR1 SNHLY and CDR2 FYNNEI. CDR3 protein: CASGGLDRGDGYTF. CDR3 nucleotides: TGTGCCAGCGGCGGCCTTGACAGGGGCGATGGCTACACCTTC.

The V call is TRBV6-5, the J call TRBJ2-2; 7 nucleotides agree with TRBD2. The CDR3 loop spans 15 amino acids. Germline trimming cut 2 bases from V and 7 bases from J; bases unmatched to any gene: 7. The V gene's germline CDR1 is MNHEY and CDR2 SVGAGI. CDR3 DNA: TGTGCCAGCAGTTACCTTGGGGAGGGTGGCGGGGAGCTGTTTTTT. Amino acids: CASSYLGEGGGELFF.

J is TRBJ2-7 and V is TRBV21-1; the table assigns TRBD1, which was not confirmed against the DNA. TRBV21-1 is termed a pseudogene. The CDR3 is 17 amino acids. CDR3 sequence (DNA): TGTGCCAGCAGCAAGGGCGTCGGGACACCGACCATCTACGAGCAGTACTTC. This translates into CASSKGVGTPTIYEQYF.

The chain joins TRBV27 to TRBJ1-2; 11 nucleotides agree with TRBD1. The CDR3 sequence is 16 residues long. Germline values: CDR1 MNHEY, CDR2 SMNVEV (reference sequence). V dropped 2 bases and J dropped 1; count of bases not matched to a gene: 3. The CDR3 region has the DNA TGTGCCAGCAGTTTAGGACAGGGGGCAGGTAACTATGGCTACACCTTC. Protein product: CASSLGQGAGNYGYTF.

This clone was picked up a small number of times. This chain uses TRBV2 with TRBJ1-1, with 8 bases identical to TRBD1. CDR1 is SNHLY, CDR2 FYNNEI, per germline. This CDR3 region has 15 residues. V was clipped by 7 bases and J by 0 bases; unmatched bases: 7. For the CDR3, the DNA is TGTGCCAGCACCGAATCGACAGGGGTGAACACTGAAGCTTTCTTT. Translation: CASTESTGVNTEAFF. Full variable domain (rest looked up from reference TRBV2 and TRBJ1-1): EPEVTQTPSHQVTQMGQEVILRCVPISNHLYFYWYRQILGQKVEFLVSFYNNEISEKSEIFDDQFSVERPDGSNFTLKIRSTKLEDSAMYFCASTESTGVNTEAFFGQGTRLTVV.

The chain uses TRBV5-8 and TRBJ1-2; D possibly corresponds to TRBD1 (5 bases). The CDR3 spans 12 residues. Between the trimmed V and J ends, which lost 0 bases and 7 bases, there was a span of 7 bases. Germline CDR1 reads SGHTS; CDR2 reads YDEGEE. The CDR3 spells CASSLDRSGYTF. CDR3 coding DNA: TGTGCCAGCAGCTTGGACAGGAGTGGCTACACCTTC. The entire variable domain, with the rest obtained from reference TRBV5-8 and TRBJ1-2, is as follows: EAGVTQSPTHLIKTRGQQATLRCSPISGHTSVYWYQQALGLGLQFLLWYDEGEERNRGNFPPRFSGRQFPNYSSELNVNALELEDSALYLCASSLDRSGYTFGSGTRLTVV.

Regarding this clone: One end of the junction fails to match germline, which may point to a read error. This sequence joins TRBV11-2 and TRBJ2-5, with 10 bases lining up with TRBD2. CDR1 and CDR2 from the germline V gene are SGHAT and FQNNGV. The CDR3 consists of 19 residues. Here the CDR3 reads CASSLVPPAGGPHQGTQYF. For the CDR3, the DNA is TGTGCCAGCAGCTTAGTCCCCCCAGCGGGGGGGCCGCACCAAGGGACCCAGTACTTC.

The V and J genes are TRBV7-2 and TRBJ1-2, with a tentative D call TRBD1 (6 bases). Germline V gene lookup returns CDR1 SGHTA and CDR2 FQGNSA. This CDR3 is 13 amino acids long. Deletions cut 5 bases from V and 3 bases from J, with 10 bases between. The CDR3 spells CASSVHRDYGYTF. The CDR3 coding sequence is TGTGCCAGCAGCGTCCACAGGGACTATGGCTACACCTTC.

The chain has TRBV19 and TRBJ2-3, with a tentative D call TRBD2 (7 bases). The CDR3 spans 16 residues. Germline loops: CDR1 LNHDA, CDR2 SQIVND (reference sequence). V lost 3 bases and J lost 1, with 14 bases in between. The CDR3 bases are TGTGCCAGTAGTATTGGGGGGGCGCCCCGCACAGATACGCAGTATTTT. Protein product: CASSIGGAPRTDTQYF.

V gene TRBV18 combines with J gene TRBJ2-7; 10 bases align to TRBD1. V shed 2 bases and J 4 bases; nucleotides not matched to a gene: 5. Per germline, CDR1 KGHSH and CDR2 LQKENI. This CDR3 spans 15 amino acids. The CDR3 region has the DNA TGTGCCAGCTCACCAAGACAGGGGGCGAGTTACGAGCAGTACTTC. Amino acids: CASSPRQGASYEQYF.

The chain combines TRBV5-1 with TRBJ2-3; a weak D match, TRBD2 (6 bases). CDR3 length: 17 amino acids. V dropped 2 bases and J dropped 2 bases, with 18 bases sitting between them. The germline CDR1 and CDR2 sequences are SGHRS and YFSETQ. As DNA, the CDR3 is TGCGCCAGCAGCTTCTTGGGACGGGGGTTATACACAGATACGCAGTATTTT. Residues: CASSFLGRGLYTDTQYF. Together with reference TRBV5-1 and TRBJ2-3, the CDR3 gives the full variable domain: KAGVTQTPRYLIKTRGQQVTLSCSPISGHRSVSWYQQTPGQGLQFLFEYFSETQRNKGNFPGRFSGRQFSNSRSEMNVSTLELGDSALYLCASSFLGRGLYTDTQYFGPGTRLTVL.

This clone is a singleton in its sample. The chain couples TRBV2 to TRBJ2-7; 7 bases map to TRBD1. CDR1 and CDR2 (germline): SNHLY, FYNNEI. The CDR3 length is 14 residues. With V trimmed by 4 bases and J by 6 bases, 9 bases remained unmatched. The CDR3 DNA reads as TGTGCCAGCAGTGGCAGACAGGGTCTTCTCGAGCAGTACTTC. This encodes CASSGRQGLLEQYF.

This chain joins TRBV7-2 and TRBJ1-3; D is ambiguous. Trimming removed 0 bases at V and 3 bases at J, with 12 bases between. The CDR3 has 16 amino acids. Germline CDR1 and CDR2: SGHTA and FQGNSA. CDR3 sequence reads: CASSLASSLVGNTIYF. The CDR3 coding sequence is TGTGCCAGCAGCTTAGCTTCCAGTCTTGTTGGAAACACCATATATTTT.

CDR3 sequence (DNA): TGTGCCAGTAGGCAGAAGGGGGAAACCGTTTCGCAGCCCCAGCATTTT. Its translation: CASRQKGETVSQPQHF. V is TRBV19 and J is TRBJ1-5; tentatively, D is TRBD1 (6 bases). The CDR3 consists of 16 residues. V lost 6 bases and J lost 7, with 22 bases in between. Germline V gene sequence: CDR1 LNHDA, CDR2 SQIVND (reference sequence).

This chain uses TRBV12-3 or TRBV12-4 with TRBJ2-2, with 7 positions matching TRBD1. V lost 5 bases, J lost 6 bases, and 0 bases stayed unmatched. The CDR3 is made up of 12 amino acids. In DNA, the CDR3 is TGTGCCAGCAGTCAGGGGGCCGGGGAGCTGTTTTTT. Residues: CASSQGAGELFF.

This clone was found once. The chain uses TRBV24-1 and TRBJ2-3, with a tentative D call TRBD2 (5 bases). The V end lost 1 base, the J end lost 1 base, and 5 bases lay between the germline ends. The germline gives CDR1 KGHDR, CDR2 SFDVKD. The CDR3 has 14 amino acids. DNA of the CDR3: TGTGCCACCAGTGATTTCGGGGGCACAGATACGCAGTATTTT. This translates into CATSDFGGTDTQYF.

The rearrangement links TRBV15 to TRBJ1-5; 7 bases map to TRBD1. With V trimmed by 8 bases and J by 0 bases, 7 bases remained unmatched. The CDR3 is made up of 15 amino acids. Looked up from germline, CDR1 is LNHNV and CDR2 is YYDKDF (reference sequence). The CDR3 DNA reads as TGTGCCACCGCCCAAGACAGGGTTAGCAATCAGCCCCAGCATTTT. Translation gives CATAQDRVSNQPQHF.

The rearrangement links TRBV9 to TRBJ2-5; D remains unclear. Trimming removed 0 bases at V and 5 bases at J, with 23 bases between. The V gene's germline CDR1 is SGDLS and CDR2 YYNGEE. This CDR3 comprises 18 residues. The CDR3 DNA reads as TGTGCCAGCAGCGTAGCTTTCGGTCCCTCCCCCAGAGCGGAGACCCAGTACTTC. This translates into CASSVAFGPSPRAETQYF.

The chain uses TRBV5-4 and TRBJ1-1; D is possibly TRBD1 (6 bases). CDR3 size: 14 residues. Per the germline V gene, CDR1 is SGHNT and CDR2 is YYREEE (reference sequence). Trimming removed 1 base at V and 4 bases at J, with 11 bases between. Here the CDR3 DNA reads TGTGCCAGCAGCTTGCAAGGGGGTGGCACTGAAGCTTTCTTT. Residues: CASSLQGGGTEAFF.

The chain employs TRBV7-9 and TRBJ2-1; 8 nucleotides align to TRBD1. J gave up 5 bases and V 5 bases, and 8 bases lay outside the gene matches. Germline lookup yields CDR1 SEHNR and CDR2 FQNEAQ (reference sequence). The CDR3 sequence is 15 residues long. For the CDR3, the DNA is TGTGCCAGCAGCCCTCGGACAGGGTACCACAATGAGCAGTTCTTC. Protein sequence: CASSPRTGYHNEQFF.

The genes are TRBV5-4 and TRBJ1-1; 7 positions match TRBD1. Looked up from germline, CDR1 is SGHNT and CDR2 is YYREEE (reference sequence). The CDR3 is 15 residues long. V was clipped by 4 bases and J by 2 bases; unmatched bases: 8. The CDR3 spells CASSTKQGRNTEAFF. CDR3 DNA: TGTGCCAGCAGCACGAAACAGGGGCGAAACACTGAAGCTTTCTTT.

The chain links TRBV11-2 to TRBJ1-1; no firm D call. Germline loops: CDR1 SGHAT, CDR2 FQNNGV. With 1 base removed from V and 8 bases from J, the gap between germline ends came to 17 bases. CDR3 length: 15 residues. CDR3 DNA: TGTGCCAGCAGCTTAGTAGAGAGTGTCGGTTTGGAAGCTTTCTTT. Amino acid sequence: CASSLVESVGLEAFF.

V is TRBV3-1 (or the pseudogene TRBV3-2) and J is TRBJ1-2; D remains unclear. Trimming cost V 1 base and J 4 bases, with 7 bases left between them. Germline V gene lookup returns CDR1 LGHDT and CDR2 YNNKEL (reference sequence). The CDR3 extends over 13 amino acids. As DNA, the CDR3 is TGTGCCAGCAGCCAAGTGGGAGGCTATGGCTACACCTTC. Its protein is CASSQVGGYGYTF.

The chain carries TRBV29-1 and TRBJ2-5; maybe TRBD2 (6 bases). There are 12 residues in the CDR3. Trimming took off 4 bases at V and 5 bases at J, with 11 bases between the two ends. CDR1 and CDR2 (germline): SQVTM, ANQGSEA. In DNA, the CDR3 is TGCAGCGTTGGCCCGGGGGTCGAGACCCAGTACTTC. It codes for CSVGPGVETQYF.

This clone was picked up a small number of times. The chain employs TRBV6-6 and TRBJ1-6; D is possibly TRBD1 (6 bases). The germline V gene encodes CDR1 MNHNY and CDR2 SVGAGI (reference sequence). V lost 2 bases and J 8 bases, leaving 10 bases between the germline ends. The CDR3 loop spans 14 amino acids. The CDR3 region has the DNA TGTGCCAGCAGTTACAGGGGGAAGGATTCACCCCTCCACTTT. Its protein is CASSYRGKDSPLHF.